The rows below give T cell receptor beta chains drawn from one sample of a study of identical twins. TCRdb recomputed calls from the 5' RACE reads with MiXCR, one row per CDR3 protein. The data show some 1,600,000 distinct CDR3 sequences, around 29% seen once. Sequencing was carried out using cord blood. The receptors derive from a newborn girl in good health. Both conserved end residues are part of each CDR3. The D gene is left open where the match is weak. Not every row has a clone size; where given, it reads once, few, many or a size class.

>once|TRBD2|TRBJ2-3|TRBV5-1
TGCGCCAGCAGCTTTCGGCGGGGGGGCACAGATACGCGGTATTTT
CASSFRRGGTDTRYF
>few|NA|TRBJ2-6|TRBV7-2
TGTGCCAGCAGCTTTTTGCGTTCGGGGGCCAACGTCCTGACTTTC
CASSFLRSGANVLTF
>NA|TRBD1|TRBJ1-4|TRBV6-6
TGTGCCAGCAGTGCAGACAGGGCATTAGGGAGAAAACTGTTTTTT
CASSADRALGRKLFF
>NA|TRBD2|TRBJ2-7|TRBV10-3
TGTGCCATCAGTGAGTCGACTAGCGGGTATTACAATGAGCAGTACTTC
CAISESTSGYYNEQYF
>few|TRBD2|TRBJ2-1|TRBV20-1
TGCAGTGCTAGACCCCAGGTCGGGGGGGTCTACTACAATGAGCAGTTCTTC
CSARPQVGGVYYNEQFF
>NA|NA|TRBJ2-5|TRBV4-2
TGTGCCAGCAACCAAGATGCGGCCACGATGGCCCAGTACTTC
CASNQDAATMAQYF
>many|NA|TRBJ1-2|TRBV29-1
TGCAGCGTTTATACAGGGAAGATAATGGGCTACACCTTC
CSVYTGKIMGYTF
>few|TRBD2|TRBJ2-1|TRBV7-2
TGTGCCAGCAGCTTAGTTCTAGCGGGAAGCAATGAGCAGTTCTTC
CASSLVLAGSNEQFF
>NA|TRBD2|TRBJ2-1|TRBV6-1
TGTGCCAGCAGTGAAGGACTAGCGGCTAACAATGAGCAGTTCTTC
CASSEGLAANNEQFF
>NA|TRBD2|TRBJ2-7|TRBV27
TGTGCCAGCAGTATAACTAGCGGGAGGCCCGTTTCGGGCGAGCAGTACTTC
CASSITSGRPVSGEQYF
>few|TRBD1|TRBJ2-1|TRBV24-1
TGTGCCACCAGTGATTTAACAGGGGGCTCCTACAATGAGCAGTTCTTC
CATSDLTGGSYNEQFF
>NA|TRBD1|TRBJ2-4|TRBV28
TGTGCCAGCAGACCCGACAGGGAAGCCAAAAACATTCAGTACTTC
CASRPDREAKNIQYF
>NA|NA|TRBJ1-4|TRBV12-3/TRBV12-4
TGTGCCAGCAGTCGGGACCCGAATGAAAAACTGTTTTTT
CASSRDPNEKLFF
>once|NA|TRBJ2-1|TRBV20-1
TGCAGTGCTAGTGATAGTTGGGGGGAGCAGTTCTTC
CSASDSWGEQFF
>few|NA|TRBJ2-3|TRBV21-1
TGTGCCAGCAGCCTCCGAAATGGGATGGCAGATACGCAGTATTTT
CASSLRNGMADTQYF
>many|NA|TRBJ1-2|TRBV5-6
TGTGCCAGCAGCTGGACAGCGGGGAACTATGGCTACACCTTC
CASSWTAGNYGYTF
>few|NA|TRBJ2-7|TRBV6-2/TRBV6-3
TGTGCCAGCAGTTACGTACGTTACGAGCAGTACTTC
CASSYVRYEQYF
>NA|TRBD2|TRBJ2-1|TRBV9
TGTGCCAGCAGCTATGGGGGGACTAGCGTTTACAATGAGCAGTTCTTC
CASSYGGTSVYNEQFF
>few|NA|TRBJ1-1|TRBV6-5
TGTGCCAGCAGTTACGTTCCAGGCGGAACTGAAGCTTTCTTT
CASSYVPGGTEAFF
>few|NA|TRBJ2-7|TRBV5-1
TGCGCCAGCAGCTTGGAAAGCACATCCTACGAGCAGTACTTC
CASSLESTSYEQYF
>few|NA|TRBJ2-3|TRBV20-1
TGCAGTGCTAGAGATCTCGTCGGGTACTCCACAGATACGCAGTATTTT
CSARDLVGYSTDTQYF
>NA|NA|TRBJ2-7|TRBV15
TGTGCCACCAGCAGGAAAGAGGGGTGGCTGAGCTCCTACAATGTGCAGTACTTC
CATSRKEGWLSSYNVQYF
>NA|TRBD1|TRBJ2-1|TRBV5-6
TGTGCCAGCAGCTTGGACAGGGGGGCGCACAATGAGCAGTTCTTC
CASSLDRGAHNEQFF
>few|NA|TRBJ1-2|TRBV12-3/TRBV12-4
TGTGCCAGCAGCATAGGGGGATACTATGGCTACACCTTC
CASSIGGYYGYTF
>NA|TRBD2|TRBJ2-1|TRBV7-2
TGTGCCAGCAGGTATCACCTAGCGGGGGACTATAGTGAGCAGTTCTTC
CASRYHLAGDYSEQFF
>NA|TRBD1|TRBJ2-7|TRBV9
TGTGCCAGCAGCGTAGGACAGGGTCCCTCCTACGAGCAGTACTTC
CASSVGQGPSYEQYF
>few|NA|TRBJ1-2|TRBV3-1
TGTGCCAGCAGCCAAGGCCTAAGCGACTATGGCTACACCTTC
CASSQGLSDYGYTF
>few|TRBD1|TRBJ2-1|TRBV27
TGTGCCAGCAGTTTAAACCGGGACAGGTACAATGAGCAGTTCTTC
CASSLNRDRYNEQFF
>NA|NA|TRBJ2-7|TRBV5-1
TGCGCCAGCAGCTATTCCTACGGAGGGGATTACGAGCAGTACTTC
CASSYSYGGDYEQYF
>NA|NA|TRBJ2-7|TRBV6-1
TGTGCCAGCAGCATACGGGACCCCTCCTACGAGCAGTACTTC
CASSIRDPSYEQYF
>few|TRBD2|TRBJ2-1|TRBV2
TGTGCCAGCCCACACTCTGGGACTAGCGGTGTTGAGCAGTTCTTC
CASPHSGTSGVEQFF
>NA|NA|TRBJ1-6|TRBV4-2
TGTGCCAGCAGCCGCCAGGCAGGACGGACTAATTCACCCCTCCACTTT
CASSRQAGRTNSPLHF
>once|TRBD1|TRBJ1-2|TRBV5-1
TGCGCCAGCAGCTTGAATCAGGACAGGTTTAACTATGGCTACACCTTC
CASSLNQDRFNYGYTF
>many|NA|TRBJ2-3|TRBV5-1
TGCGCCAGCGGGGGGCTAAGCACAGATACGCAGTATTTT
CASGGLSTDTQYF
>few|NA|TRBJ2-1|TRBV11-3
TGTGCCAGCAGCACCATGGGAGCGAGCTCCTACAATGAGCAGTTCTTC
CASSTMGASSYNEQFF
>few|NA|TRBJ2-3|TRBV12-3/TRBV12-4
TGTGCCAGCAGTGATGGACGGTTAAGGACAGATACGCAGTATTTT
CASSDGRLRTDTQYF
>NA|TRBD2|TRBJ2-1|TRBV2
TGTGCCAGCAGTGAGTGGGCGGGAGGGCCCGTGAATGGGCAGTTCTTC
CASSEWAGGPVNGQFF
>NA|TRBD1|TRBJ1-2|TRBV12-5
TGTGCTAGTGGCCCACAGGGGGGGAACTATGGCTACACCTTC
CASGPQGGNYGYTF
>few|NA|TRBJ2-1|TRBV4-1
TGCGCCAGCAGCCGGCTCCGGGTAGTTGTATACAATGAGCAGTTCTTC
CASSRLRVVVYNEQFF
>NA|NA|TRBJ1-1|TRBV12-3/TRBV12-4
TGTACCAGCAGTTTCAGACCCCTGAACACTGAAGCTTTCTTT
CTSSFRPLNTEAFF
>NA|TRBD2|TRBJ2-4|TRBV20-1
TGCAGTGCTAGAGCCCGGACTAGCGGGGGCTTGGAGCAGTACTTC
CSARARTSGGLEQYF
>few|NA|TRBJ1-1|TRBV4-2
TGTGCCAGCAGCCAGGCCACCCGGGACACTGAAGCTTTCTTT
CASSQATRDTEAFF
>NA|TRBD2|TRBJ2-1|TRBV28
TGTGCCAGCAGTTCCAGGGGACTAGCGGTCCAGAGGTCCTACAATGAGCAGTTCTTC
CASSSRGLAVQRSYNEQFF